The 22 T cell receptor beta chains listed next were all sequenced from one sample in a study of neurological immune-mediated disorders. In TCRdb, the 5' RACE reads were re-called with MiXCR into one record per CDR3 protein. The table shows nearly 30,000 distinct CDR3 sequences, with around an eighth occurring only once. Source material: PBMCs. Receptor source: a woman aged 60 to 75 in good health.

This clonotype was counted many times. CDR3 coding DNA: TGTGCCAGCAGTTCAGGGGGTAGGCAGCCCCAGCATTTT. It is translated as CASSSGGRQPQHF. The chain is built from TRBV6-2 or TRBV6-3 and TRBJ1-5, with TRBD1 identical over 7 bases. V shed 4 bases, J shed 7 bases, and the junction held 4 bases outside the gene matches. The CDR3 is 13 amino acids. Germline assignment: CDR1 MNHEY and CDR2 SVGEGT.

This clonotype has ten or more counts. The rearrangement links TRBV5-1 to TRBJ2-7, with D possibly TRBD1 on 6 matching bases. This CDR3 is 13 amino acids long. V shed 4 bases and J shed 5 bases, with 13 bases lying between them. The V gene's germline CDR1 is SGHRS and CDR2 YFSETQ. This CDR3 reads CASSATGFHEQYF. CDR3 nucleotide sequence: TGCGCCAGCAGCGCTACAGGGTTCCACGAGCAGTACTTC.

This clonotype was recorded many times. V is TRBV7-2 and J is TRBJ2-7, with TRBD2 identical over 7 bases. The CDR3 is made up of 16 amino acids. J gave up 2 bases and V 5 bases, and 12 bases lay outside the gene matches. Germline V lookup: CDR1 SGHTA, CDR2 FQGNSA. CDR3 DNA sequence: TGTGCCAGCAGCCCATTGGGGGGAGCGGGGCCCTACGAGCAGTACTTC. Translating it yields CASSPLGGAGPYEQYF.

This clonotype was counted many times. The V call is TRBV20-1, the J call TRBJ1-1; D may be TRBD1 (5 bases). Trimming took 2 bases from V and 1 from J, leaving 8 bases between them. Per germline, CDR1 DFQATT and CDR2 SNEGSKA (reference sequence). The CDR3 length is 13 residues. CDR3 sequence (DNA): TGCAGTGCTAGAAAGGGGCAGAACACTGAAGCTTTCTTT. Its translation is CSARKGQNTEAFF.

This chain joins TRBV7-2 and TRBJ2-7, with D perhaps matching TRBD1 (6 bases). Germline values: CDR1 SGHTA, CDR2 FQGNSA. This CDR3 has 15 residues. V lost 4 bases to trimming and J lost 4 bases, with 17 bases between them. The CDR3 sequence is CASSSPQWGPYEQYF. DNA of the CDR3: TGTGCCAGCAGCTCCCCTCAGTGGGGGCCTTACGAGCAGTACTTC. Supplemented by reference TRBV7-2 and TRBJ2-7, the full variable domain reads GAGVSQSPSNKVTEKGKDVELRCDPISGHTALYWYRQSLGQGLEFLIYFQGNSAPDKSGLPSDRFSAERTGGSVSTLTIQRTQQEDSAVYLCASSSPQWGPYEQYFGPGTRLTVT.

Ten or more counts support this clonotype. This chain joins TRBV5-1 and TRBJ1-6; D is unclear. This CDR3 spans 15 amino acids. CDR1 is SGHRS, CDR2 YFSETQ, per germline. The germline V and J ends were trimmed by 0 bases and 9 bases, with 13 bases remaining between them. The CDR3 region is CASSLGDAHLSPLHF. CDR3 DNA sequence: TGCGCCAGCAGCTTGGGCGACGCCCATCTTTCACCCCTCCACTTT.

This clonotype was observed at least ten times. This chain connects TRBV6-5 to TRBJ1-4, with D hard to call. CDR1 and CDR2 (germline): MNHEY, SVGAGI. Trimming cost V 5 bases and J 4 bases, with 8 bases left between them. This CDR3 has 13 residues. CDR3 amino acids: CASSPRINEKLFF. As DNA, the CDR3 is TGTGCCAGCAGTCCAAGAATTAATGAAAAACTGTTTTTT.

In its sample, this clonotype was seen many times. The V gene is TRBV6-5, the J gene TRBJ1-4, with D maybe TRBD1 (6 bases). This CDR3 is 15 amino acids long. Trimming left V 6 bases short and J 4 bases short, with 15 bases between. CDR1 and CDR2 (germline): MNHEY, SVGAGI. The CDR3 coding sequence is TGTGCCAGCAGATTCCCCCAGGGGTTTAATGAAAAACTGTTTTTT. Protein: CASRFPQGFNEKLFF.

This clonotype was detected ten times or more. The chain joins TRBV6-6 to TRBJ2-3; 7 bases are shared with TRBD2. The V segment lost 0 bases and the J segment 2 bases; nucleotides outside the gene matches: 11. This CDR3 spans 18 amino acids. CDR1 is MNHNY, CDR2 SVGAGI, per germline (reference sequence). DNA for the CDR3: TGTGCCAGCAGTTACTCGATTAGGCGGGGGACGTACACAGATACGCAGTATTTT. Translation gives CASSYSIRRGTYTDTQYF.

The chain has TRBV7-2 and TRBJ2-1; TRBD1 matches 12 bases. The germline V gene encodes CDR1 SGHTA and CDR2 FQGNSA. The CDR3 is 16 residues long. V lost 3 bases, J lost 9 bases, and 9 bases stayed unmatched. The CDR3 DNA reads as TGTGCCAGCAGCTTTAAGGGGGGACAGGGGGCAAGTGAGCAGTTCTTC. Translated, it gives CASSFKGGQGASEQFF.

Remarks on this clonotype: A read error may produce the germline difference seen at one junction end. V is TRBV6-1 and J is TRBJ2-2, with D perhaps matching TRBD2 (5 bases). Germline assignment: CDR1 MNHNS and CDR2 SASEGT. The CDR3 spans 14 residues. The CDR3 spells CASTWTGNTGELLF. CDR3 DNA sequence: TGTGCCAGTACCTGGACGGGGAACACCGGGGAGCTGCTTTTT.

This clonotype was picked up many times. V is TRBV30 and J is TRBJ1-3, with a tentative D call TRBD1 (6 bases). Germline V gene sequence: CDR1 GTSNPN, CDR2 SVGIG (reference sequence). V dropped 0 bases and J dropped 0 bases, with 12 bases sitting between them. CDR3 length: 16 amino acids. Here the CDR3 DNA reads TGTGCCTGGAGTGTAGCAACAGGGCTCTCTGGAAACACCATATATTTT. This encodes CAWSVATGLSGNTIYF. Variable domain in full (rest from reference TRBV30 and TRBJ1-3): SQTIHQWPATLVQPVGSPLSLECTVEGTSNPNLYWYRQAAGRGLQLLFYSVGIGQISSEVPQNLSASRPQDRQFILSSKKLLLSDSGFYLCAWSVATGLSGNTIYFGEGSWLTVV.

In its sample, this clonotype was seen many times. CDR3 in DNA: TGTGCCAGCAGCGAACTTGGTGGACTAGCGCTACGAGAGACCCAGTACTTC. It translates to CASSELGGLALRETQYF. The chain employs TRBV7-2 and TRBJ2-5, with 9 bases fitting TRBD2. Germline CDR1 reads SGHTA; CDR2 reads FQGNSA. V shed 5 bases, J shed 4 bases, and the junction held 14 bases outside the gene matches. The length of the CDR3 is 17 residues.

This clonotype was detected many times. The chain is built from TRBV7-2 and TRBJ1-5; D is unclear. The CDR3 sequence is 12 residues long. V was clipped by 5 bases and J by 5 bases, with 7 bases between them. Germline V gene data show CDR1 as SGHTA and CDR2 as FQGNSA. The CDR3 reads CASSPGHQPQHF. In DNA form, the CDR3 reads TGTGCCAGCAGCCCCGGTCATCAGCCCCAGCATTTT.

There are many counts of this clonotype. The chain recombines TRBV3-1 with TRBJ2-7; 10 bases are shared with TRBD2. CDR3 size: 17 residues. CDR1 is LGHDT, CDR2 YNNKEL, per germline (reference sequence). Unmatched junction bases numbered 7, after V lost 0 bases and J lost 2 bases. The CDR3 region is CASSQEATSGAPYEQYF. The CDR3, as DNA: TGTGCCAGCAGCCAAGAGGCAACTAGCGGGGCCCCCTACGAGCAGTACTTC.

As for this clonotype: An end of the junction does not agree with germline; a read error may underlie this. The CDR3 DNA follows: TGTGCCAGCTCACTTGGCGGACAGGGGGCGAAGTCCTACGAGAAGTACTTC. This codes for CASSLGGQGAKSYEKYF. The chain couples TRBV18 to TRBJ2-7; 11 nucleotides agree with TRBD1. In germline, CDR1 is KGHSH, CDR2 LQKENI. The CDR3 has 17 amino acids.

This clonotype occurred many times. The rearrangement joins TRBV5-1 to TRBJ2-3, with TRBD1 identical over 7 bases. Trimming removed 4 bases from V and 5 bases from J; junction bases left unmatched: 4. The CDR3 has 13 amino acids. Germline CDR1 and CDR2: SGHRS and YFSETQ. CDR3 amino acids: CASSHTGVDTQYF. In DNA, the CDR3 is TGCGCCAGCAGCCATACAGGGGTAGATACGCAGTATTTT.

This clonotype was seen ten or more times. The rearrangement uses TRBV7-2 and TRBJ2-3, with TRBD1 matching over 11 bases. The J segment lost 2 bases and the V segment lost 4 bases, leaving 5 bases of the junction unmatched. Germline-derived CDR1 and CDR2 are SGHTA and FQGNSA. There are 16 residues in the CDR3. CDR3 amino acids: CASSSGTGGFTDTQYF. The CDR3 coding sequence is TGTGCCAGCAGCTCGGGGACAGGGGGATTCACAGATACGCAGTATTTT.

This clonotype was seen at least ten times. V is TRBV29-1 and J is TRBJ1-1, with D tentatively TRBD1 (5 bases). Germline CDR1 SQVTM, CDR2 ANQGSEA. This CDR3 is 14 amino acids long. Trimming stripped 4 bases from V and 0 bases from J, with 12 bases between. The CDR3 loop is CSVAQVLMNTEAFF. DNA of the CDR3: TGCAGCGTTGCACAGGTGCTAATGAACACTGAAGCTTTCTTT.

This clonotype came up many times. The gene calls are TRBV20-1 and TRBJ2-7; a weak D match, TRBD1 (6 bases). Germline V gene data show CDR1 as DFQATT and CDR2 as SNEGSKA (reference sequence). The CDR3 runs 15 residues. V was trimmed by 0 bases and J by 2 bases, leaving 14 bases between them. CDR3 sequence reads: CSARDLQGHPYEQYF. CDR3 coding DNA: TGCAGTGCTAGAGATTTACAGGGTCACCCCTACGAGCAGTACTTC.

This clonotype has a count of ten or more. The chain carries TRBV6-2 or TRBV6-3 and TRBJ1-1; 7 nucleotides agree with TRBD1. J lost 0 bases, V lost 4 bases, and 5 bases had no gene match. The CDR3 spans 15 residues. The germline gives CDR1 MNHEY, CDR2 SVGEGT. The CDR3 region has the DNA TGTGCCAGCAGTTTCACAGGGGCCCTGAACACTGAAGCTTTCTTT. The encoded protein is CASSFTGALNTEAFF.

The table lists this clonotype with many counts. The chain is built from TRBV5-1 and TRBJ2-7; D call uncertain. V was clipped by 0 bases and J by 2 bases, with 6 bases between them. The germline V gene has CDR1 SGHRS and CDR2 YFSETQ. The CDR3 is 13 residues long. The CDR3 DNA is TGCGCCAGCAGCTTGGGTCTTCCCTACGAGCAGTACTTC. Translating it yields CASSLGLPYEQYF.